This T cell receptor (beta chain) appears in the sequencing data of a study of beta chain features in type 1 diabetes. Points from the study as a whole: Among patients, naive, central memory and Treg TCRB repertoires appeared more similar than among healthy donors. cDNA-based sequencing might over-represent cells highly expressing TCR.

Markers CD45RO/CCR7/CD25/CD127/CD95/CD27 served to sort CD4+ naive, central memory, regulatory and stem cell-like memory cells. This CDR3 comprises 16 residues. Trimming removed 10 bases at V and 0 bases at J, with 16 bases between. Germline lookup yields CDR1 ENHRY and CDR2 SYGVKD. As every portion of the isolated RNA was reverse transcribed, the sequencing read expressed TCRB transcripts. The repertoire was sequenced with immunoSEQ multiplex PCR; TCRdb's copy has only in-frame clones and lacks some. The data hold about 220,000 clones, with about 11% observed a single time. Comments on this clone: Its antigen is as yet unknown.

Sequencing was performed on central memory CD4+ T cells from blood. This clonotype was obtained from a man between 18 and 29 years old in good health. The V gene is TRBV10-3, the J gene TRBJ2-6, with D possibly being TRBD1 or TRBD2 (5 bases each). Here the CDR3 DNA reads TGTGCCACCTCCGGGACGGGGACCTCTGGGGCCAACGTCCTGACTTTC. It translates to CATSGTGTSGANVLTF.